What follows are 21 T cell receptor beta chains derived from one specimen sequenced in a study of T cells after yellow fever vaccination. TCRdb reanalysed the 5' RACE reads using MiXCR and keeps one entry per CDR3 protein. Of under 400,000 distinct CDR3 sequences detected, 11% appear once; the ten largest clones hold 18%. Source: PBMCs, taken on the day of the first yellow fever vaccination. The receptors derive from a man between 18 and 35 years old who received the YFV17D yellow fever vaccine.

In its sample, this clonotype was seen many times. The rearrangement links TRBV3-1 to TRBJ1-5, with unresolved D. Germline V gene sequence: CDR1 LGHDT, CDR2 YNNKEL (reference sequence). Trimming pared 1 base from V and 5 bases from J, leaving 9 bases between. There are 14 residues in the CDR3. Here the CDR3 DNA reads TGTGCCAGCAGCCAAGGGGTGAACGATCAGCCCCAGCATTTT. Protein sequence: CASSQGVNDQPQHF.

The chain employs TRBV18 and TRBJ2-1; TRBD1 matches at 7 bases. The J segment lost 5 bases and the V segment lost 4 bases, leaving 8 bases of the junction unmatched. The CDR3 runs 15 residues. Germline-derived CDR1 and CDR2 are KGHSH and LQKENI. The CDR3, as DNA: TGTGCCAGCTCACGAGACAGGGTGGCGCACAATGAGCAGTTCTTC. Amino acids: CASSRDRVAHNEQFF.

V and J are TRBV5-4 and TRBJ1-3, with D maybe TRBD1 (6 bases). Germline CDR1 is SGHNT and CDR2 is YYREEE (reference sequence). Trimming took off 0 bases at V and 0 bases at J, with 10 bases between the two ends. CDR3 length: 16 amino acids. The CDR3 is CASSLDRASSGNTIYF. The CDR3 bases are TGTGCCAGCAGCTTGGACAGGGCGTCCTCTGGAAACACCATATATTTT. Drawing the rest from reference TRBV5-4 and TRBJ1-3, the complete variable domain is ETGVTQSPTHLIKTRGQQVTLRCSSQSGHNTVSWYQQALGQGPQFIFQYYREEENGRGNFPPRFSGLQFPNYSSELNVNALELDDSALYLCASSLDRASSGNTIYFGEGSWLTVV.

This clonotype has more than one count but fewer than ten. V usage is TRBV10-3 and J usage is TRBJ2-7; tentatively, D is TRBD1 (6 bases). The germline V gene has CDR1 ENHRY and CDR2 SYGVKD. Deletions cut 3 bases from V and 2 bases from J, with 11 bases between. This CDR3 comprises 14 residues. CDR3 amino acids: CAISEQGSPYEQYF. As DNA, the CDR3 is TGTGCCATCAGTGAACAGGGCAGTCCCTACGAGCAGTACTTC.

This clonotype has more than one count but fewer than ten. The chain has TRBV12-3 or TRBV12-4 and TRBJ1-5; D unclear. Trimming shortened V by 3 bases and J by 6 bases, and 12 bases separated the two germline ends. This CDR3 comprises 14 residues. The CDR3 DNA reads TGTGCCAGCAGTTTGAGTCACTACGCTCAGCCCCAGCATTTT. Amino acid sequence: CASSLSHYAQPQHF.

This clonotype was detected a few times. The chain employs TRBV11-2 and TRBJ2-1, with 9 bases matching TRBD1. The J segment lost 5 bases and the V segment lost 1 base, leaving 6 bases of the junction unmatched. The CDR3 contains 16 residues. Germline V gene sequence: CDR1 SGHAT, CDR2 FQNNGV. The CDR3 DNA is TGTGCCAGCAGCTTAGGAAACAGGGGGCCCGACAATGAGCAGTTCTTC. Protein sequence: CASSLGNRGPDNEQFF.

The rearrangement joins TRBV21-1 to TRBJ2-1. TRBV21-1 is flagged as a pseudogene. This CDR3 is built from 17 residues. CDR3 DNA sequence: TGTGCCAGCAGCACTTCACAGTGGCAGGGGGTCCACAATGAGCAGTTCTTC. It codes for CASSTSQWQGVHNEQFF.

This clonotype was seen repeatedly, ten times or more. The V gene is TRBV13, the J gene TRBJ2-1, with TRBD2 matching 8 bases. V lost 5 bases and J lost 2; bases outside the gene matches: 2. Germline V CDR1 and CDR2: PRHDT, FYEKMQ (reference sequence). This CDR3 has 14 residues. CDR3 in DNA: TGTGCCAGCAGCCGCGGGAGGCCCTACAATGAGCAGTTCTTC. Translation gives CASSRGRPYNEQFF.

This clonotype was counted between two and nine times. The chain recombines TRBV20-1 with TRBJ1-1; D is uncertain. V was pared by 6 bases and J by 2 bases, with 13 bases between. The CDR3 contains 13 residues. CDR1 DFQATT and CDR2 SNEGSKA come from the germline V gene (reference sequence). The CDR3 sequence: CSANREGNTEAFF. CDR3 nucleotide sequence: TGCAGTGCGAATAGGGAGGGTAACACTGAAGCTTTCTTT.

The CDR3 here is CASSPPAGGREQYF. Written as DNA, the CDR3 is TGTGCCAGCAGCCCCCCGGCGGGAGGTCGCGAGCAGTACTTC. The V gene is TRBV12-3 or TRBV12-4, the J gene TRBJ2-7; TRBD2 aligns across 8 bases. The CDR3 spans 14 residues. V shed 6 bases, J shed 6 bases, and the junction held 10 bases outside the gene matches.

The chain links TRBV20-1 to TRBJ2-3; 10 bases match TRBD1. The J segment lost 4 bases and the V segment lost 5 bases, leaving 3 bases of the junction unmatched. In germline, CDR1 is DFQATT, CDR2 SNEGSKA (reference sequence). This CDR3 has 13 amino acids. CDR3 coding DNA: TGCAGTGCTGACGGACAGGGGGCAGATACGCAGTATTTT. It specifies CSADGQGADTQYF.

A remark on this clonotype: A much larger clone differs from this one at a single base, so this may be a read error. The chain joins TRBV5-1 to TRBJ2-7, with TRBD1 matching over 7 bases. CDR3 size: 15 residues. Germline CDR1 and CDR2: SGHRS and YFSETQ. In nucleotides, the CDR3 is TGCGCCAGCAGCGAAGGACAGGCTAGCTCCTACGAGCTGTACTTC. Its translation: CASSEGQASSYELYF.

The genes are TRBV27 and TRBJ1-6; 10 nucleotides align to TRBD1. V was clipped by 6 bases and J by 8 bases; unmatched bases: 10. Per germline, CDR1 MNHEY and CDR2 SMNVEV (reference sequence). The length of the CDR3 is 16 residues. CDR3 sequence reads: CASSSDRGDYDSPLHF. In DNA, the CDR3 is TGTGCCAGCAGCTCGGACAGGGGGGATTATGATTCACCCCTCCACTTT.

This clonotype has only a few counts. The chain combines TRBV5-1 with TRBJ2-3; TRBD1 aligns across 10 bases. The CDR3 contains 17 residues. With V trimmed by 4 bases and J by 6 bases, 14 bases remained unmatched. Germline V gives CDR1 SGHRS, CDR2 YFSETQ. CDR3 region: CASSPSGTGAVEDTQYF. CDR3 sequence (DNA): TGCGCCAGCAGCCCATCCGGGACAGGGGCCGTGGAGGATACGCAGTATTTT.

This clonotype was detected only a few times. The chain joins TRBV4-1 to TRBJ2-7; D is undetermined. The CDR3 has 13 amino acids. From germline, CDR1 is MGHRA and CDR2 YSYEKL. The germline V and J ends were trimmed by 3 bases and 4 bases, with 10 bases remaining between them. This CDR3 is CASSHQASYEQYF. DNA of the CDR3: TGCGCCAGCAGCCACCAGGCCTCTTACGAGCAGTACTTC.

There are a few counts of this clonotype. V is TRBV4-3 and J is TRBJ2-7; 9 bases line up with TRBD2. V gave up 3 bases and J gave up 4 bases; unmatched junction bases: 10. The CDR3 loop spans 16 amino acids. Germline assignment: CDR1 LGHNA and CDR2 YSLEER. CDR3 coding DNA: TGCGCCAGCAGCCATGTAGCGGGGGCGCGGGGATACGAGCAGTACTTC. Translation: CASSHVAGARGYEQYF.

This clonotype occurred a few times. This rearrangement joins TRBV12-3 or TRBV12-4 to TRBJ1-6; maybe TRBD1 (5 bases). The CDR3 is 15 residues long. Trimming stripped 0 bases from V and 7 bases from J, with 10 bases between. The CDR3 DNA is TGTGCCAGCAGTTTAGCCTGGGGCCAAAATTCACCCCTCCACTTT. It translates to CASSLAWGQNSPLHF.

This clonotype was observed a handful of times. The genes are TRBV29-1 and TRBJ2-1; 8 bases match TRBD1. Germline CDR1 reads SQVTM; CDR2 reads ANQGSEA. CDR3 size: 17 residues. V trimming: 4 bases; J trimming: 6 bases; junction bases outside the gene matches: 17. The DNA of the CDR3 is TGCAGCGTTGGCGCTGGCGCAGGGGGCCGGAGGAGCAATGAGCAGTTCTTC. It specifies CSVGAGAGGRRSNEQFF.

The chain employs TRBV12-3 or TRBV12-4 and TRBJ1-1; possibly TRBD1 for D (5 bases). This CDR3 contains 15 residues. V shed 5 bases and J shed 0 bases, with 13 bases lying between them. CDR3: CASSRGEGLNTEAFF. The CDR3 bases are TGTGCCAGCAGTCGAGGGGAGGGGCTGAACACTGAAGCTTTCTTT.

This clonotype occurred many times. The rearrangement links TRBV6-2 or TRBV6-3 to TRBJ1-5, with a weak D call TRBD1 (6 bases). Trimming stripped 11 bases from V and 9 bases from J, with 20 bases between. Germline CDR1 and CDR2: MNHEY and SVGEGT. The CDR3 has 13 residues. CDR3 coding DNA: TGTGCCGCCGGGGCAGGGGCGTCTTCGCCCCAGCATTTT. Protein product: CAAGAGASSPQHF.

There are many counts of this clonotype. This sequence joins TRBV29-1 and TRBJ2-2; D might be TRBD1 (6 bases). Trimming pared 5 bases from V and 3 bases from J, leaving 22 bases between. This CDR3 is built from 17 residues. Germline V gene lookup returns CDR1 SQVTM and CDR2 ANQGSEA. CDR3 region: CSVSRYRDNLYTGELFF. DNA for the CDR3: TGCAGCGTTTCTCGGTATCGGGACAACCTATACACCGGGGAGCTGTTTTTT.